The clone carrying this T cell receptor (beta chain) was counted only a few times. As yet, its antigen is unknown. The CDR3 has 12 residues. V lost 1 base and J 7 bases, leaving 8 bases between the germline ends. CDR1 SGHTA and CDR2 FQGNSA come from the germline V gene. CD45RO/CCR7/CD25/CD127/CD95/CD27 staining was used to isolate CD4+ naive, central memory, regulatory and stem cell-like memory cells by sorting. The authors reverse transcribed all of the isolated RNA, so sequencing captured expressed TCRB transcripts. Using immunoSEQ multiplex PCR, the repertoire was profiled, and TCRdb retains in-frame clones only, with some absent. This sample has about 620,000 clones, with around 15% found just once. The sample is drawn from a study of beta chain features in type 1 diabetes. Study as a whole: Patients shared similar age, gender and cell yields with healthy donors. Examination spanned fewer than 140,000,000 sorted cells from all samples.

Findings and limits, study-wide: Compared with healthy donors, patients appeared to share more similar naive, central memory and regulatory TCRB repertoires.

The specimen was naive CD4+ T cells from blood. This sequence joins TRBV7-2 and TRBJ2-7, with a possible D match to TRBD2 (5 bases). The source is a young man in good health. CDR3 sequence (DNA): TGTGCCAGCAGCTTAGGGACTCGTGAGCAGTACTTC. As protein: CASSLGTREQYF.